Listed here are 6 T cell receptor beta chains from one sample, sequenced in a study of T cell changes during pregnancy in multiple sclerosis. Method: immunoSEQ multiplex PCR; TCRdb's copy keeps in-frame clones and lacks some. The sample contains 50,000 to 65,000 clones, around 92% of which appear only once. The sample in question was peripheral blood, obtained in the first trimester of pregnancy. The receptors were gathered from a female donor with multiple sclerosis, enrolled in a pregnancy study.

This rearrangement joins TRBV7-9 to TRBJ2-1; 10 nucleotides align to TRBD2. Per the germline V gene, CDR1 is SEHNR and CDR2 is FQNEAQ (reference sequence). V was clipped by 2 bases and J by 2 bases; unmatched bases: 0. This CDR3 region has 15 residues. The CDR3 DNA sequence: TGTGCCAGCAGCTTAAGCGGGGGGGCCTACAATGAGCAGTTCTTC. This translates into CASSLSGGAYNEQFF.

This clone has only one observation. Here the CDR3 reads CASSPRTGKAGELFF. DNA for the CDR3: TGTGCCAGCAGCCCGCGGACAGGGAAGGCCGGGGAGCTGTTTTTT. The rearrangement links TRBV7-2 to TRBJ2-2; 8 nucleotides agree with TRBD1. The CDR3 consists of 15 residues. Unmatched junction bases numbered 8, after V lost 5 bases and J lost 6 bases. Germline values: CDR1 SGHTA, CDR2 FQGNSA.

This chain connects TRBV7-2 to TRBJ2-5; TRBD2 matches at 11 bases. The V and J ends lost 5 bases and 7 bases, in that order; junction bases with no gene match: 12. CDR3 length: 16 amino acids. Per the germline V gene, CDR1 is SGHTA and CDR2 is FQGNSA. This chain's CDR3 is CASSRTSGGPSRTQYF. The CDR3 bases are TGTGCCAGCAGCCGTACTAGCGGGGGCCCCTCACGGACCCAGTACTTC.

J is TRBJ1-6 and V is TRBV13; 7 positions match TRBD1. In germline, CDR1 is PRHDT, CDR2 FYEKMQ (reference sequence). J lost 0 bases, V lost 1 base, and 6 bases had no gene match. The CDR3 totals 18 residues. The CDR3 DNA is TGTGCCAGCAGCTTAGTTCGGGACAGCAGCTCCTATAATTCACCCCTCCACTTT. Its translation is CASSLVRDSSSYNSPLHF.

The chain recombines TRBV29-1 with TRBJ2-1; tentative D call: TRBD1 (6 bases). CDR1 and CDR2 from the germline V gene are SQVTM and ANQGSEA. Trimming left V 5 bases short and J 3 bases short, with 11 bases between. CDR3 length equals 13 residues. Written as DNA, the CDR3 is TGCAGCGTTAACCGGGACAACTACAATGAGCAGTTCTTC. This sequence encodes CSVNRDNYNEQFF.

This chain uses TRBV18 with TRBJ2-5, with D unclear. This CDR3 region has 16 residues. The ends were cut back, 1 base at V and 4 bases at J, with 16 bases in the middle. Germline V gene lookup returns CDR1 KGHSH and CDR2 LQKENI. CDR3 protein: CASSPLSQKVGETQYF. CDR3 in DNA: TGTGCCAGCTCACCACTCTCACAGAAGGTAGGAGAGACCCAGTACTTC.